The clone carrying this T cell receptor (beta chain) was seen repeatedly, ten times or more. TCR beta CDR3 region amplification was performed from RNA transcripts. HTBI primers drove first-round RT-PCR of the TCR CDR3. TCRdb passed the multiplex PCR reads through MiXCR, listing each CDR3 protein once. Of about 740,000 distinct CDR3 sequences listed, less than 15% were seen once; the top ten hold 9.5% to 13%. The CDR3 has 14 residues. V shed 5 bases, J shed 7 bases, and the junction held 8 bases outside the gene matches. CDR1 is KGHSH and CDR2 is LQKENI in the germline V gene. The sample is drawn from a study of T cells in Graves' hyperthyroidism and ophthalmopathy.

The sequence was collected from a woman in her late teens or twenties with Graves' hyperthyroidism. The specimen sequenced was blood. V is TRBV18 and J is TRBJ1-5; 7 nucleotides line up with TRBD1. CDR3 sequence reads: CASSTRTGNQPQHF. The CDR3 nucleotides are TGTGCCAGCTCAACTCGGACAGGTAACCAGCCCCAGCATTTT.